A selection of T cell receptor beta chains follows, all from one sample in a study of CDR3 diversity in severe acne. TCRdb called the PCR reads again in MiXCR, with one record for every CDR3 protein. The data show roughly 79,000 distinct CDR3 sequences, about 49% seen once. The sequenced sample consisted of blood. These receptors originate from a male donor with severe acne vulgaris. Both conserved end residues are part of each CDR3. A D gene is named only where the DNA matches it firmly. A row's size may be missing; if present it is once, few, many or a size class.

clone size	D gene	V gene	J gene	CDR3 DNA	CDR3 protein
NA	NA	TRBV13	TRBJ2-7	TGTGCCAGCAGCCCAGGGGGGAGCTCCTACGAGCAGTACTTC	CASSPGGSSYEQYF
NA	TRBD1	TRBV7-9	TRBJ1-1	TGTGCCAGCAGCCCAAGGGACAGTAGTGTAACGGCTTTCTTT	CASSPRDSSVTAFF
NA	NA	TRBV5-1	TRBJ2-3	TGCGCCAGCAGCTTAGGAGCTCCCCTCACAGATACGCAGTATTTT	CASSLGAPLTDTQYF
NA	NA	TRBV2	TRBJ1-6	TGTGCCAGCAGACAGAATTTTGATTCACCCCTCCACTTT	CASRQNFDSPLHF
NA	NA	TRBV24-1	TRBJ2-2	TGTGCCACCAGTGACCCGACAGGCGCCGGGGAGCTGTTTTTT	CATSDPTGAGELFF
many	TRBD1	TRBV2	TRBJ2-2	TGTGCCAGCAGGGTGGACAGGGACGGCGGGGAGCTGTTTTTT	CASRVDRDGGELFF
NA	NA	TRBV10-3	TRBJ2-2	TGTGCCAGCAGTTACGAGGGCACCGGGGAGCTGTTTTTT	CASSYEGTGELFF
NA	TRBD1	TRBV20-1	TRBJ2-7	TGCAGTCCAGGGGGCCGCTGGGGCGAGCAGTACTTC	CSPGGRWGEQYF
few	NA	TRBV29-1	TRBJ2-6	TGCAGCGTTGAAGAGCGGTGGGGTCCCTCTGGGGCCAACGTCCTGACTTTC	CSVEERWGPSGANVLTF
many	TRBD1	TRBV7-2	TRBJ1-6	TGTGCCAGCAGCTTGACGGGACAGGAGGCTTATAATTCACCCCTCCACTTT	CASSLTGQEAYNSPLHF
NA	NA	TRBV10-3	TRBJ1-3	TGTGCCATCAGTGCGGAGGACTCTGGAAACACCATATATTTT	CAISAEDSGNTIYF
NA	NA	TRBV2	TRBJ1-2	TGTGCCAGCCTAGGCTTCTATGGCTACACCTTC	CASLGFYGYTF
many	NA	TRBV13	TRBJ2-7	TGTGCCAGCAGCTTAGAAAACAGGCCCTACGAGCAGTACTTC	CASSLENRPYEQYF
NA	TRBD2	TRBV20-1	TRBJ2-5	TGCAGTGAGGACAATGCGGGAGGGCCACAGACCCAGTACTTC	CSEDNAGGPQTQYF
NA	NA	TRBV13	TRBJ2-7	TGTGCCAGCAGTGACGGGACGGCTTCCTACGAGCAGTACTTC	CASSDGTASYEQYF
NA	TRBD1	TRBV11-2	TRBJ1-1	TGTGCCAGCAGCGCGCCACAGGGGACGCGATTGAGGACTGAAGCTTTCTTT	CASSAPQGTRLRTEAFF
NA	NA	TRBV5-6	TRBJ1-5	TGTGCCAGCACCCAGCCCCAGCATTTT	CASTQPQHF
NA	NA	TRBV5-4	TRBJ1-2	TGTGCCAGCAGCCCAGCCCGGGGAGGGAACTATGGCTACACCTTC	CASSPARGGNYGYTF
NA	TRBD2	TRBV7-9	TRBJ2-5	TGTGCCAGCAGCGTTGGGCCGGGACTAGCAGAGTACTTC	CASSVGPGLAEYF
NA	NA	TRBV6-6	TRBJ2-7	TGTGCCAGCAGTTACGCTTACAGCCGACATGAGATTGGGCCCGAGCAGTACTTC	CASSYAYSRHEIGPEQYF
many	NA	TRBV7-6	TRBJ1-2	TGTGCCAGCAGCTCCGGGACTACGGACTACACCTTC	CASSSGTTDYTF
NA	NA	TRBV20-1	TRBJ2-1	TGCAGTGCTAGAGTGGGGGTCCAAGCCTACGAGCAGTTCTTC	CSARVGVQAYEQFF
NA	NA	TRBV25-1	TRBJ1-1	TGTGCCAGCCTTGGTTTGGGCACCAACACTGAAGCTTTCTTT	CASLGLGTNTEAFF
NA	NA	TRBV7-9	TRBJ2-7	TGTGCCAGCAGGTCGGGGATTTCCTACGAGCAGTACTTC	CASRSGISYEQYF
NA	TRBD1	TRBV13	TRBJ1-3	TGTGCCAGCAGCGCTCCGACAGGGCCTAACTATGGCTACACCATATATTTT	CASSAPTGPNYGYTIYF
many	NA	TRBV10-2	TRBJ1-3	TGCGCCAGCAGTGACAAGAGCTCTGGAAACACCATATATTTT	CASSDKSSGNTIYF
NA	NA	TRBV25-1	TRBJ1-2	TGTGCCAGCAGTGCACCATCTACTACTGGCTACACCTTC	CASSAPSTTGYTF
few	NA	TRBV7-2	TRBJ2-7	TGTGCCAGCAGGGACGTACGGAGCTCCTACGAGCAGTACTTC	CASRDVRSSYEQYF
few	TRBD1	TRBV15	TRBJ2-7	TGTGCCACCAGCAGAGAAAGTCCGGGACAGCCCGACGAGCAGTACTTC	CATSRESPGQPDEQYF
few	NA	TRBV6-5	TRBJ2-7	TGTGCCAGCAGACCGGACAACAACGAGCAGTACTTC	CASRPDNNEQYF
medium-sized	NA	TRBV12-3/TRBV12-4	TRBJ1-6	TGTGCCAGCAGTCCAGGACCCGCTACGCCCCTCCACTTT	CASSPGPATPLHF
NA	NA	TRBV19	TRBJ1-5	TGTGCCAGCAGCTTATGGGATCAGCCCCAGCATTTT	CASSLWDQPQHF